What follows are 7 T cell receptor beta chains derived from one specimen sequenced in a study of blood T cell repertoires in COVID-19. Data came from immunoSEQ multiplex PCR; TCRdb stores just in-frame clones and leaves some out. The profile covers tens of thousands of clones, with 60% to 80% appearing a single time and about an eighth taken by the ten largest. The sample taken for sequencing was peripheral blood. All receptors derive from a human donor in a cohort sampled during active COVID-19.

This clone showed up just once. The chain employs TRBV6-5 and TRBJ2-7; 8 bases line up with TRBD1. V shed 0 bases and J 4 bases; nucleotides not matched to a gene: 5. Germline values: CDR1 MNHEY, CDR2 SVGAGI. CDR3 length: 15 residues. The CDR3 bases are TGTGCCAGCAGTTACTCGGCCAGGGGGCGTTACGAGCAGTACTTC. Protein sequence: CASSYSARGRYEQYF.

This clone was seen only once. The V call is TRBV12-5, the J call TRBJ1-1; D call uncertain. Germline-derived CDR1 and CDR2 are LGHNT and FRNRAP. Between the trimmed V and J ends, which lost 7 bases and 7 bases, there was a span of 13 bases. The CDR3 loop spans 12 amino acids. CDR3 protein: CASAKADGEAFF. Here the CDR3 DNA reads TGTGCTAGTGCCAAAGCGGACGGTGAAGCTTTCTTT.

This chain connects TRBV4-3 to TRBJ1-6; a possible D gene is TRBD1 (6 bases). Germline CDR1 reads LGHNA; CDR2 reads YSLEER. The CDR3 has 15 amino acids. Trimming pared 6 bases from V and 9 bases from J, leaving 18 bases between. CDR3 amino acids: CASRPNRETGSPLHF. The CDR3 nucleotides read TGCGCCAGCAGACCAAACAGGGAAACTGGTTCACCCCTCCACTTT.

J is TRBJ2-1 and V is TRBV10-3; 7 bases match TRBD2. The V and J ends lost 6 bases and 2 bases, in that order; junction bases with no gene match: 10. The germline V gene has CDR1 ENHRY and CDR2 SYGVKD. The CDR3 totals 16 residues. CDR3: CAIRRGGSHPYNEQFF. CDR3 DNA: TGTGCCATCAGGAGGGGAGGGAGTCACCCCTACAATGAGCAGTTCTTC.

The chain has TRBV7-9 and TRBJ1-5; 9 bases match TRBD1. The junction had 15 bases not matched to a gene; V was cut back by 6 bases and J by 0 bases. The CDR3 loop spans 19 amino acids. Per germline, CDR1 SEHNR and CDR2 FQNEAQ (reference sequence). The CDR3, as DNA: TGTGCCAGCAGAAAAAGGGACAGGGTCCTCTCTGATAGCAATCAGCCCCAGCATTTT. Residues: CASRKRDRVLSDSNQPQHF.

This clone was observed a few times. J is TRBJ1-1 and V is TRBV10-2; D possibly corresponds to TRBD1 (6 bases). CDR1 is WSHSY and CDR2 is SAAADI in the germline V gene. Trimming removed 6 bases at V and 10 bases at J, with 15 bases between. This CDR3 region has 12 residues. DNA for the CDR3: TGCGCCAGCAGGGACACAGGGTTTTCAGCTTTCTTT. Translated: CASRDTGFSAFF.

This clone is classed as medium-sized. This chain joins TRBV5-4 and TRBJ2-2, with 9 bases matching TRBD1. V was clipped by 4 bases and J by 6 bases; unmatched bases: 1. CDR1 is SGHNT and CDR2 is YYREEE in the germline V gene (reference sequence). The CDR3 totals 13 residues. The CDR3 region is CASSRQGAGELFF. The CDR3 nucleotides are TGTGCCAGCAGCCGACAGGGGGCCGGGGAGCTGTTTTTT. Filled out from reference TRBV5-4 and TRBJ2-2, the complete variable domain reads ETGVTQSPTHLIKTRGQQVTLRCSSQSGHNTVSWYQQALGQGPQFIFQYYREEENGRGNFPPRFSGLQFPNYSSELNVNALELDDSALYLCASSRQGAGELFFGEGSRLTVL.